This T cell receptor beta chain was profiled in a study of CXCR3-negative and CXCR3-positive naive CD8 T cells. UMI-labeled TRB cDNA libraries were prepared by 5' RACE. TCRdb processed the 5' RACE reads again and assigns one entry to each CDR3 protein, with no DNA. Its listing shows approximately 100,000 distinct CDR3 sequences. Overall study findings and caveats: The study found more hydrophobic TRB CDR3s in CXCR3-positive naive cells than in CXCR3-negative naive cells. Similar TRBV-TRBJ usage was seen in naive cells (both CXCR3-negative and CXCR3-positive), but memory cells differed. Surface CD5 matched across naive subsets, and TRB CDR3 properties served to infer TCR strength.

CDR1 is MGHRA and CDR2 is YSYEKL in the germline V gene. This CDR3 contains 18 residues. Triplicate sorts of about 300,000 cells per CD8+ subset. CD45RO-CCR7+CD27+CD95- expression identified naive CD8+ T cells. Notes on this clonotype: The antigen remains unidentified.

The sequencing input was naive CXCR3+ CD8+ T cells from blood. Specified subset: CD45RO-CCR7+CD27+CD95- naive CD8+ T cells expressing CXCR3 (TNR3+). This receptor was identified in a human donor in good health. Some clones in this sample may be carry-over from other donors' samples. The V gene is TRBV4-1, the J gene TRBJ2-6. The CDR3: CASSQEWAGFSGANVLTF.